This T cell receptor (beta chain) was recorded in a study of blood T cell repertoires in COVID-19. The wider study: The analysed material was cDNA or gDNA that came from T cells, B-cell-depleted T cells, or PBMCs.

Under the authors' procedure: Cell counts per sample came from amplifying reference gene primers. The method was immunoSEQ multiplex PCR; TCRdb's version includes in-frame clones alone and lacks a portion of them. That table is the source of V, J and clone size, and D and trimming were worked out from the DNA. The sample has approximately 28,000 clones; around 90% are singletons. Trimming took off 3 bases at V and 10 bases at J, with 6 bases between the two ends. The length of the CDR3 is 11 residues. This receptor was identified in a man aged 60 to 75 with active COVID-19. Sequenced sample: peripheral blood. The chain is built from TRBV12-3 or TRBV12-4 and TRBJ1-4; tentatively, D is TRBD1 (5 bases). CDR3 sequence reads: CASSFRGKLFF. For the CDR3, the DNA is TGTGCCAGCAGTTTTAGGGGAAAACTGTTTTTT.